Below are 17 T cell receptor beta chains sequenced from a single sample in a study of shared clonotypes between healthy human individuals. Sequencing was performed with immunoSEQ multiplex PCR; in TCRdb, only in-frame clones are kept and a portion is missing. The table lists about 1 million clones, approximately 80% of them singletons, with more than 0.45% in the top ten. The sample comprised memory CD4+ T cells from PBMCs. Noted subset: CD45RA-negative fraction. These receptors were taken from a man aged 18 to 30 in good health. Some clones in this sample may be carry-over from other donors' samples.

The J gene is TRBJ1-2, the V gene TRBV5-8; 10 bases align to TRBD1. Trimming at V came to 4 bases and at J to 3 bases, leaving 3 bases not matched to a gene. CDR1 and CDR2 from the germline V gene are SGHTS and YDEGEE. CDR3 length: 14 residues. Here the CDR3 reads CASSRTGGDYGYTF. DNA of the CDR3: TGTGCCAGCAGCAGGACAGGGGGTGACTATGGCTACACCTTC.

The table lists this clone with a few counts. The chain recombines TRBV29-1 with TRBJ2-5; TRBD2 is a possible D gene (5 bases). The V gene's germline CDR1 is SQVTM and CDR2 ANQGSEA. CDR3 length: 11 amino acids. V dropped 4 bases and J dropped 7 bases, with 10 bases sitting between them. Here the CDR3 DNA reads TGCAGCGTTGGAGGTGGAGGGACCCAGTACTTC. Protein sequence: CSVGGGGTQYF.

Remarks on this clone: Just one base apart from a much larger clone, this may be a read error. Other DNA sequences in this sample translate to the same CDR3. The gene calls are TRBV28 and TRBJ2-7; no firm D call. The V and J ends lost 1 base and 3 bases respectively, with 1 base between them. The CDR3 totals 11 residues. From germline, CDR1 is MDHEN and CDR2 SYDVKM. The CDR3 here is CASSLYYEQYF. Written as DNA, the CDR3 is TGTGCCAGCAGTTTATACTACGAGCAGTACTTC.

The V call is TRBV7-8, the J call TRBJ2-5; 8 bases align to TRBD2. Germline CDR1 is SGHVS and CDR2 is FQNEAQ. V dropped 3 bases and J dropped 11; count of bases not matched to a gene: 11. This CDR3 has 14 residues. Here the CDR3 DNA reads TGTGCCAGCAGCTTCCCGGGACTAGTGAACAAGCAGTACTTC. Translation gives CASSFPGLVNKQYF.

The chain is built from TRBV7-8 and TRBJ1-1, with 9 nucleotides matching TRBD1. The CDR3 sequence is 14 residues long. V lost 5 bases and J lost 5; bases outside the gene matches: 6. Germline V gene lookup returns CDR1 SGHVS and CDR2 FQNEAQ. The CDR3 reads CASSTRTGETEAFF. In DNA form, the CDR3 reads TGTGCCAGCAGCACTAGGACAGGGGAGACTGAAGCTTTCTTT.

The chain is built from TRBV4-3 and TRBJ1-2; D remains unclear. The V end lost 0 bases, the J end lost 0 bases, and 11 bases lay between the germline ends. The germline CDR1 and CDR2 sequences are LGHNA and YSLEER. The CDR3 extends over 16 amino acids. The CDR3 loop reads CASSQDWRSSNYGYTF. CDR3 DNA sequence: TGCGCCAGCAGCCAAGATTGGCGCAGCTCTAACTATGGCTACACCTTC.

The chain is built from TRBV28 and TRBJ1-2; D is uncertain. The CDR3 runs to 15 residues. The germline CDR1 and CDR2 sequences are MDHEN and SYDVKM. V gave up 5 bases and J gave up 1 base, with 14 bases separating them. The CDR3 DNA follows: TGTGCCAGCAGTACCCCGGCGGGGATTAACTATGGCTACACCTTC. This codes for CASSTPAGINYGYTF.

This chain connects TRBV7-2 to TRBJ2-7; 7 nucleotides line up with TRBD2. Germline V gene lookup returns CDR1 SGHTA and CDR2 FQGNSA. The ends lost 1 base at V and 2 bases at J; junction bases unmatched: 5. The CDR3 loop spans 15 amino acids. CDR3 protein: CASSLGLGTTYEQYF. The CDR3 DNA reads as TGTGCCAGCAGCTTAGGGCTTGGGACTACCTACGAGCAGTACTTC.

The rearrangement uses TRBV7-8 and TRBJ1-1, with 7 bases aligning to TRBD1. The CDR3 has 15 residues. V lost 5 bases and J lost 5; bases outside the gene matches: 11. The germline gives CDR1 SGHVS, CDR2 FQNEAQ. The CDR3 DNA is TGTGCCAGCAGCATAGGACAGGCCTTCGGAACTGAAGCTTTCTTT. It is translated as CASSIGQAFGTEAFF.

The J gene is TRBJ1-5, the V gene TRBV7-2; D is unresolved. Between the trimmed V and J ends, which lost 1 base and 5 bases, there was a span of 6 bases. This CDR3 has 13 residues. Germline assignment: CDR1 SGHTA and CDR2 FQGNSA. The CDR3 loop reads CASSLGIHQPQHF. CDR3 coding DNA: TGTGCCAGCAGCTTAGGAATTCATCAGCCCCAGCATTTT. Complete variable domain (other parts from reference TRBV7-2 and TRBJ1-5): GAGVSQSPSNKVTEKGKDVELRCDPISGHTALYWYRQSLGQGLEFLIYFQGNSAPDKSGLPSDRFSAERTGGSVSTLTIQRTQQEDSAVYLCASSLGIHQPQHFGDGTRLSIL.

This chain uses TRBV29-1 with TRBJ2-7, with TRBD2 identical over 9 bases. V gave up 4 bases and J gave up 7 bases; unmatched junction bases: 17. Germline loops: CDR1 SQVTM, CDR2 ANQGSEA. The CDR3 is 16 residues long. The CDR3 DNA sequence: TGCAGCGTTGGAATAGCGGGAGCCCCATGGGGGAGAGAGCAGTACTTC. It specifies CSVGIAGAPWGREQYF.

Only one count was recorded for this clone. This rearrangement joins TRBV18 to TRBJ1-1; weak D call: TRBD1 (5 bases). Germline V gene lookup returns CDR1 KGHSH and CDR2 LQKENI. This CDR3 region has 16 residues. V was cut by 0 bases and J by 1 base, with 12 bases left in between. The CDR3 protein is CASSPPQGTGNTEAFF. The CDR3 DNA reads as TGTGCCAGCTCACCACCCCAAGGGACTGGGAACACTGAAGCTTTCTTT. The full variable domain, with the rest looked up from reference TRBV18 and TRBJ1-1, is NAGVMQNPRHLVRRRGQEARLRCSPMKGHSHVYWYRQLPEEGLKFMVYLQKENIIDESGMPKERFSAEFPKEGPSILRIQQVVRGDSAAYFCASSPPQGTGNTEAFFGQGTRLTVV.

This rearrangement joins TRBV6-4 to TRBJ2-3; D not resolved. Trimming removed 0 bases at V and 2 bases at J, with 6 bases between. This CDR3 contains 14 residues. CDR1 MRHNA and CDR2 SNTAGT come from the germline V gene. CDR3 coding DNA: TGTGCCAGCAGTGACTCAGGGCCCACAGATACGCAGTATTTT. Its protein is CASSDSGPTDTQYF.

The chain couples TRBV5-1 to TRBJ2-1; 7 nucleotides match TRBD1. With V trimmed by 4 bases and J by 7 bases, 8 bases remained unmatched. This CDR3 comprises 14 residues. Germline CDR1 and CDR2: SGHRS and YFSETQ. CDR3 sequence (DNA): TGCGCCAGCAGCCGCGACAGGGCAGGGAATGAGCAGTTCTTC. Encoded protein: CASSRDRAGNEQFF.

The V call is TRBV4-1, the J call TRBJ2-1, with TRBD2 as a possible D gene (6 bases). CDR1 is MGHRA, CDR2 YSYEKL, per germline. The CDR3 covers 16 residues. V was trimmed by 5 bases and J by 0 bases, leaving 14 bases between them. The CDR3 DNA reads TGCGCCAGCAGCTTAGGGCGGGGCGCCTCCTACAATGAGCAGTTCTTC. Its protein product is CASSLGRGASYNEQFF.

This clone was picked up many times. This chain links TRBV5-1 with TRBJ2-7; 10 nucleotides agree with TRBD1. CDR1 is SGHRS and CDR2 is YFSETQ in the germline V gene. This CDR3 is built from 15 residues. The V and J ends lost 3 bases and 7 bases, in that order; junction bases with no gene match: 10. Here the CDR3 reads CASSSTTGGRGEQYF. In DNA, the CDR3 is TGCGCCAGCAGCTCAACGACAGGGGGCCGCGGTGAGCAGTACTTC.

This chain joins TRBV5-1 and TRBJ2-2; the D gene is possibly TRBD2 (6 bases). CDR1 SGHRS and CDR2 YFSETQ come from the germline V gene. V was shortened by 0 bases and J by 2 bases, with 11 bases between the two germline ends. This CDR3 spans 16 amino acids. DNA for the CDR3: TGCGCCAGCAGCTTGGGGCTAGCGATCAACACCGGGGAGCTGTTTTTT. The encoded protein is CASSLGLAINTGELFF.